The T cell receptor (beta chain) under discussion was sequenced for a study of T cell responses to AZD1222 COVID-19 vaccine. Regarding the study as a whole: Females outnumbered males among donors, who were mostly white British; clonal diversity was possibly underestimated. Unmutated regions of variants are reportedly targeted by nearly half of spike-specific TCRs. The study found Spike-specific TCR breadth and depth rose after two AZD1222 doses. Only 5 or 6 people who got AZD1222 tested seropositive at baseline.

Clones were read by immunoSEQ multiplex PCR, and TCRdb kept only the in-frame ones, dropping some. Of more than 95,000 clones listed, about 88% are singletons. The CDR3 is made up of 14 amino acids. V lost 0 bases, J lost 3 bases, and 7 bases lay in between. The germline CDR1 and CDR2 sequences are SGHRS and YFSETQ. On this clone itself: Its specificity is not known.

The clonotype originates from an adult in good health. V gene TRBV5-1 combines with J gene TRBJ2-1; no firm D call. Sample: peripheral blood, taken on day 0 of AZD1222 vaccination. The CDR3 DNA reads as TGCGCCAGCAGCTTGGGTGGGGACTACAATGAGCAGTTCTTC. Its protein is CASSLGGDYNEQFF.